Included here is one T cell receptor beta chain sequence, with context. Its antigen is as yet unknown. The CDR3 runs to 13 residues. Germline-derived CDR1 and CDR2 are MNHEY and SMNVEV (reference sequence). V was clipped by 4 bases and J by 11 bases, with 17 bases between them. Only in-frame clones appear in the TCRdb table, and some are missing; sequencing was by immunoSEQ multiplex PCR. The sample has approximately 710 clones, roughly 88% seen once. The data originate from a study of chemoradiotherapy in HPV16-positive cancers. Findings of the study overall: Candidate HPV-specific clones and E7-related TCR motifs grew in tumor during treatment.

The V call is TRBV27, the J call TRBJ1-1; weak D call: TRBD1 (5 bases). Sequencing used tumor tissue, obtained from a patient who underwent chemoradiotherapy. This receptor was taken from a human donor with HPV-associated anogenital cancer. In DNA, the CDR3 is TGTGCCAGCAGTTCGACAGACTCAGGAGCGGCTTTCTTT. This translates into CASSSTDSGAAFF.